One and the same sample provided the 15 T cell receptor beta chains below, sequenced in a study of regulatory T cells in long-lasting Graves disease. For TCR beta, libraries came from iRepertoire HTBI primers and Arm-PCR of CDR3 regions. One entry per CDR3 protein results from TCRdb running MiXCR on the multiplex PCR reads. The sample holds roughly 350,000 distinct CDR3 sequences, around 16% seen once. Time point of the sample: newly diagnosed GD, antithyroid drugs for less than 3 months. Generation of the TCR library employed RNA extracted from PBMCs. The same specimen was also included in a second study, on T cells in Graves' hyperthyroidism and ophthalmopathy.

Sequenced material: peripheral blood mononuclear cells (PBMCs), taken at new diagnosis, from a patient treated with antithyroid drugs. The receptors come from a woman under 30 with Graves disease.

This clonotype was observed at least ten times. This rearrangement joins TRBV5-1 to TRBJ2-1; 7 bases line up with TRBD1. The CDR3 has 15 amino acids. The germline gives CDR1 SGHRS, CDR2 YFSETQ. Losses at the gene ends were 4 bases for V and 4 bases for J; bases not matched to a gene: 8. The CDR3 spells CASSPWDSAYNEQFF. The DNA of the CDR3 is TGCGCCAGCAGCCCATGGGACAGTGCGTACAATGAGCAGTTCTTC.

This clonotype was seen a handful of times. V usage is TRBV10-3 and J usage is TRBJ1-2; D uncertain. V lost 4 bases and J lost 7, with 13 bases in between. The CDR3 is 13 residues long. Germline V gene lookup returns CDR1 ENHRY and CDR2 SYGVKD. CDR3 in DNA: TGTGCCATCAGTGGACTGATGGATAGTGGCTACACCTTC. Translated: CAISGLMDSGYTF.

This clonotype was observed many times. The chain couples TRBV12-3 or TRBV12-4 to TRBJ1-5, with TRBD1 as a possible D gene (6 bases). V lost 4 bases to trimming and J lost 5 bases, with 15 bases between them. This CDR3 is 15 amino acids long. The DNA for the CDR3 is TGTGCCAGCAGTTCACCCAGGGGCCGGGATCAGCCCCAGCATTTT. Its translation: CASSSPRGRDQPQHF.

The rearrangement uses TRBV3-1 and TRBJ2-5; TRBD1 or TRBD2 may be the D gene (6 bases each). The CDR3 covers 15 residues. Trimming cost V 1 base and J 5 bases, with 14 bases left between them. Germline lookup yields CDR1 LGHDT and CDR2 YNNKEL (reference sequence). CDR3 DNA: TGTGCCAGCAGCCAAGGGCCGGGGGCCTCGGAGACCCAGTACTTC. It codes for CASSQGPGASETQYF.

This clonotype was observed many times. The rearrangement links TRBV12-3 or TRBV12-4 to TRBJ1-4; D perhaps matches TRBD1 (5 bases). The length of the CDR3 is 14 residues. Trimming shortened V by 7 bases and J by 7 bases, and 16 bases separated the two germline ends. The CDR3 DNA reads TGTGCCAGCAACGGGGGACGGTTCGGTGAAAAACTGTTTTTT. Amino acid sequence: CASNGGRFGEKLFF.

This clonotype was seen at least ten times. This sequence joins TRBV6-1 and TRBJ2-7, with TRBD2 matching 7 bases. The CDR3 is 14 residues long. V dropped 7 bases and J dropped 3; count of bases not matched to a gene: 9. Per the germline V gene, CDR1 is MNHNS and CDR2 is SASEGT. The CDR3 spells CASIHSGWYYEQYF. The CDR3 nucleotides are TGTGCCAGCATTCATAGCGGGTGGTACTACGAGCAGTACTTC.

This clonotype was picked up many times. The chain joins TRBV28 to TRBJ1-5; D uncertain. Germline CDR1 reads MDHEN; CDR2 reads SYDVKM. Trimming removed 6 bases at V and 2 bases at J, with 11 bases between. This CDR3 region has 14 residues. The CDR3 coding sequence is TGTGCCAGCAGGCGGCGGCGGGGCAATCAGCCCCAGCATTTT. It yields the protein CASRRRRGNQPQHF.

This clonotype came up a few times. The junction differs from germline at one of its ends, possibly a read error. CDR3 in DNA: TGTGCTAGCAGTCACACTCCGGGACAGCTCATACCAAAAATTTTCCAGAACACCGGGGAGCTGTTTTTT. It encodes CASSHTPGQLIPKIFQNTGELFF. The J gene is TRBJ2-2, the V gene TRBV7-7, with TRBD1 identical over 7 bases. Germline V gene sequence: CDR1 SSHAT, CDR2 FNYEAQ (reference sequence). There are 23 residues in the CDR3. Full variable domain (missing parts from reference TRBV7-7 and TRBJ2-2): GAGVSQSPRYKVTKRGQDVTLRCDPISSHATLYWYQQALGQGPEFLTYFNYEAQPDKSGLPSDRFSAERPEGSISTLTIQRTEQRDSAMYRCASSHTPGQLIPKIFQNTGELFFGEGSRLTVL.

This clonotype occurred many times. This chain joins TRBV7-3 and TRBJ2-7, with TRBD1 as a possible D gene (6 bases). Trimming pared 5 bases from V and 1 base from J, leaving 9 bases between. From germline, CDR1 is SGHTA and CDR2 FQGTGA. This CDR3 has 13 residues. CDR3 DNA sequence: TGTGCCAGCAGCAATGGACAGTCCTACGAGCAGTACTTC. Translated: CASSNGQSYEQYF.

This chain links TRBV5-6 with TRBJ1-4, with a possible D match to TRBD1 (5 bases). The CDR3 is 15 amino acids. With 1 base removed from V and 6 bases from J, the gap between germline ends came to 13 bases. Germline V gives CDR1 SGHDT, CDR2 YYEEEE. DNA for the CDR3: TGTGCCAGCAGCTTGTCCCAGGGAAATTATGAAAAACTGTTTTTT. Its protein product is CASSLSQGNYEKLFF.

This clonotype was seen repeatedly, ten times or more. Just one base apart from a much larger clone, this may be a read error. The gene calls are TRBV3-1 and TRBJ2-7; 9 positions match TRBD1. Per germline, CDR1 LGHDT and CDR2 YNNKEL (reference sequence). The CDR3 loop spans 14 amino acids. With 4 bases clipped from V and 2 bases from J, the junction kept 3 bases outside the gene matches. CDR3 loop: CASSPGTGPYEQYF. CDR3 DNA: TGTGCCAGCAGCCCCGGGACAGGGCCCTACGAGCAGTACTTC.

This clonotype was seen a handful of times. V and J are TRBV2 and TRBJ1-2; 12 bases agree with TRBD1. The CDR3 runs 15 residues. V dropped 6 bases and J dropped 3; count of bases not matched to a gene: 5. The germline V gene has CDR1 SNHLY and CDR2 FYNNEI. CDR3 in DNA: TGTGCCAGCAGGCAGGGACAGGGGGCCTACTATGGCTACACCTTC. Protein: CASRQGQGAYYGYTF.

This clonotype was recorded many times. The chain uses TRBV5-1 and TRBJ2-2; no firm D call. The CDR3 runs to 14 residues. V lost 3 bases and J lost 3, with 9 bases in between. Germline V CDR1 and CDR2: SGHRS, YFSETQ. The CDR3 here is CASSSDGYTGELFF. The CDR3 DNA follows: TGCGCCAGCAGCTCGGACGGTTACACCGGGGAGCTGTTTTTT.

A word on this clonotype: Relative to the germline gene, one junction end is altered; a read error may explain this. The V gene is TRBV7-3, the J gene TRBJ2-1, with 11 bases matching TRBD1. CDR1 and CDR2 from the germline V gene are SGHTA and FQGTGA. The CDR3 is 15 residues long. Written as DNA, the CDR3 is TGTTCCAGCAGCCCGGACAGGGGGCTTTACAATGAGCAGTTCTTC. Protein: CSSSPDRGLYNEQFF.

The chain employs TRBV6-1 and TRBJ1-6, with unresolved D. CDR1 and CDR2 (germline): MNHNS, SASEGT. The CDR3 totals 15 residues. Trimming stripped 2 bases from V and 3 bases from J, with 8 bases between. Here the CDR3 reads CASSEQTGYNSPLHF. CDR3 coding DNA: TGTGCCAGCAGTGAACAGACGGGCTATAATTCACCCCTCCACTTT.